The source of this TCR beta chain is a study of graft-versus-host responses after intestinal transplantation. Study-level background: Anti-thymocyte globulin induction, then tacrolimus and steroids for about three years, went to all recipients. Study results and limitations: Early post-transplant HvG declines were associated with peak circulating GvH clone levels. Elevated graft-versus-host to host-versus-graft clonal ratios in allografts were recorded for patients with graft-donor T cell macrochimerism.

The CDR3 is made up of 13 amino acids. V lost 6 bases and J lost 2, with 9 bases in between. Germline V CDR1 and CDR2: LNHDA, SQIVND (reference sequence). Generated by immunoSEQ multiplex PCR, the TCRdb table keeps only in-frame clones and is missing some. Here the sample spans fewer than 110,000 clones, around 90% being singletons. Comment on this clone: Its cognate antigen is unknown.

The J gene is TRBJ2-3, the V gene TRBV19; D is ambiguous. The material sequenced was unstimulated CD4+ T cells sorted from spleen or lymph node cells, taken before transplant. The source is a human donor who was the organ donor for an intestinal transplant. The CDR3 is CASSVPYTDTQYF. The CDR3 DNA reads TGTGCCAGTAGCGTCCCCTACACAGATACGCAGTATTTT. Based on the CDR3 plus reference TRBV19 and TRBJ2-3, the full variable domain is DGGITQSPKYLFRKEGQNVTLSCEQNLNHDAMYWYRQDPGQGLRLIYYSQIVNDFQKGDIAEGYSVSREKKESFPLTVTSAQKNPTAFYLCASSVPYTDTQYFGPGTRLTVL.